This T cell receptor (beta chain) was documented in a study of blood T cell repertoires in COVID-19. Background on the study: Samples came from the United States, Italy and Spain, spanning acute and convalescent COVID-19. PBMCs, B-cell-depleted T cells, or T cells provided the cDNA or gDNA that made up the material.

Here immunoSEQ multiplex PCR was the method, and the copy in TCRdb shows in-frame clones only, minus some. The sample contains about 280,000 clones, under 95% of which appear only once. The sequence was obtained from a man between 40 and 49 years old who had been exposed to COVID-19. The specimen was PBMCs or T cells enriched from blood (not recorded which).

DNA of the CDR3: TGTGCCAGTAGTTCTAGCGGGAGGATCAATGAGCAGTTCTTC. Protein: CASSSSGRINEQFF. This chain links TRBV19 with TRBJ2-1, with 11 bases that match TRBD2. Germline loops: CDR1 LNHDA, CDR2 SQIVND (reference sequence). The CDR3 runs 14 residues. J was trimmed by 6 bases and V by 5 bases; bases with no gene match: 3.